Listed here are 10 T cell receptor beta chains from one sample, sequenced in a study of post-analysis software for immune sequencing data. Notes on the study in general: Higher frequency in patients than in controls was seen for about five TRBV segments, with TRBV5-6, TRBV5-1 and TRBV20-1 among them.

The antigens of these receptors remain unknown. Unique molecular identifiers were carried by the TCR beta cDNA libraries. TCRdb ran MiXCR on the PCR reads and lists one entry per CDR3 protein. The sample has hundreds of thousands of distinct CDR3 sequences; about 57% are singletons. The specimen was blood. The receptors originated from a girl between 5 and 17 years old with multiple sclerosis.

The chain carries TRBV5-1 and TRBJ2-3; TRBD2 aligns across 7 bases. This CDR3 is 16 amino acids long. Losses at the gene ends were 7 bases for V and 0 bases for J; bases not matched to a gene: 11. Germline CDR1 SGHRS, CDR2 YFSETQ. CDR3 in amino acids: CASAPELAFSTDTQYF. The CDR3 DNA reads as TGCGCCAGCGCCCCGGAACTAGCGTTTAGCACAGATACGCAGTATTTT.

The V call is TRBV7-9, the J call TRBJ1-4; a possible D gene is TRBD1 (5 bases). V lost 5 bases, J lost 3 bases, and 13 bases lay in between. Germline V lookup: CDR1 SEHNR, CDR2 FQNEAQ (reference sequence). The CDR3 consists of 15 residues. CDR3 in amino acids: CASSPLLGANEKLFF. CDR3 bases: TGTGCCAGCAGCCCACTTCTAGGGGCTAATGAAAAACTGTTTTTT.

This clonotype was seen just once. Compared with germline, one end of the junction differs, possibly owing to a read error. The rearrangement links TRBV12-3 or TRBV12-4 to TRBJ2-2; 8 nucleotides align to TRBD1. CDR3 length: 14 residues. The CDR3: CASSPGTGVAERFF. CDR3 DNA: TGTGCCAGCAGTCCCGGGACAGGAGTAGCGGAGCGGTTTTTT.

CDR3 nucleotides: TGCGCCAGCAGCTTGGCCCCCGGGACAGGGCATAACGGGGCCAACGTCCTGACTTTC. It yields the protein CASSLAPGTGHNGANVLTF. The J gene is TRBJ2-6, the V gene TRBV5-1, with 9 bases lining up with TRBD1. The CDR3 is 19 amino acids. V shed 0 bases and J 4 bases; nucleotides not matched to a gene: 11. In germline, CDR1 is SGHRS, CDR2 YFSETQ.

The CDR3 nucleotides read TGCAGCGTTGCGAGAGGGGGTGCGCAGTTCTTC. Protein product: CSVARGGAQFF. The V gene is TRBV29-1, the J gene TRBJ2-1; D is perhaps TRBD1 (6 bases). V was shortened by 4 bases and J by 12 bases, with 13 bases between the two germline ends. This CDR3 contains 11 residues. Germline V lookup: CDR1 SQVTM, CDR2 ANQGSEA.

The chain combines TRBV20-1 with TRBJ2-1; TRBD2 agrees at 7 bases. CDR3 length: 13 residues. Germline CDR1 DFQATT, CDR2 SNEGSKA (reference sequence). After removal of 6 bases from V and 5 bases from J, the junction contained 7 bases not matched to a gene. CDR3 sequence (DNA): TGCAGTGCCCCGGCTAGCGGACACAATGAGCAGTTCTTC. The encoded protein is CSAPASGHNEQFF.

The chain recombines TRBV7-8 with TRBJ2-1, with 9 nucleotides matching TRBD2. The J call may be faulty, since TRBJ2-7 better matches the DNA end. This CDR3 region has 17 residues. The germline CDR1 and CDR2 sequences are SGHVS and FQNEAQ. The CDR3 region is CASSSGPSGNSYNEQYF. As DNA, the CDR3 is TGTGCCAGCAGCTCAGGGCCTAGCGGGAACTCCTACAATGAGCAGTACTTC.

V gene TRBV5-1 combines with J gene TRBJ2-2; no clear D gene. The CDR3 spans 12 residues. Germline values: CDR1 SGHRS, CDR2 YFSETQ. V was trimmed by 4 bases and J by 6 bases, leaving 7 bases between them. CDR3 bases: TGCGCCAGCAGCAACATTGCCGGGGAGCTGTTTTTT. This codes for CASSNIAGELFF.

This clonotype was counted once. The rearrangement uses TRBV14 and TRBJ2-1; 8 bases are shared with TRBD1. There are 15 residues in the CDR3. Trimming at V came to 1 base and at J to 4 bases, leaving 3 bases not matched to a gene. The V gene's germline CDR1 is SGHDN and CDR2 FVKESK. The DNA of the CDR3 is TGTGCCAGCAGCCAAGTACAGGGGGTTTACAATGAGCAGTTCTTC. It yields the protein CASSQVQGVYNEQFF.

V and J are TRBV25-1 and TRBJ2-1; D call uncertain. Deletions cut 3 bases from V and 3 bases from J, with 9 bases between. This CDR3 is built from 14 residues. CDR1 is MGHDK, CDR2 SYGVNS, per germline. This CDR3 reads CASSDRSYYNEQFF. The DNA for the CDR3 is TGTGCCAGCAGTGACCGCTCCTACTACAATGAGCAGTTCTTC. The whole variable domain, filled in from reference TRBV25-1 and TRBJ2-1, reads EADIYQTPRYLVIGTGKKITLECSQTMGHDKMYWYQQDPGMELHLIHYSYGVNSTEKGDLSSESTVSRIRTEHFPLTLESARPSHTSQYLCASSDRSYYNEQFFGPGTRLTVL.